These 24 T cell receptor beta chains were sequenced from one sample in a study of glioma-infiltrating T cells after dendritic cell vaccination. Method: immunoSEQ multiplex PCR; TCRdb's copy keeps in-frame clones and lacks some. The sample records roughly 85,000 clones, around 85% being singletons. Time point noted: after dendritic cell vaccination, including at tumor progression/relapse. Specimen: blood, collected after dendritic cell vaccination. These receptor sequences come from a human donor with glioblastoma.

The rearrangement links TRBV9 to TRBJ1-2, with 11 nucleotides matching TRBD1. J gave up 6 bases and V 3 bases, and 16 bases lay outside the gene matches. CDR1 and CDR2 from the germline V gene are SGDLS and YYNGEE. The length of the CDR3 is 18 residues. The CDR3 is CASSDIKMGQGVDNGYTF. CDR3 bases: TGTGCCAGCAGCGATATAAAAATGGGACAGGGGGTTGACAATGGCTACACCTTC.

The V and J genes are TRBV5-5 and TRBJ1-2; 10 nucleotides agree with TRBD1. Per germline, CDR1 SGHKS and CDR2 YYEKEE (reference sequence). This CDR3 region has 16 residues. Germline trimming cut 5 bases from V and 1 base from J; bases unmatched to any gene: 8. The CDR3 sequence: CASRAGQGFLNYGYTF. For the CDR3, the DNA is TGTGCCAGCAGAGCGGGACAGGGGTTTCTTAACTATGGCTACACCTTC.

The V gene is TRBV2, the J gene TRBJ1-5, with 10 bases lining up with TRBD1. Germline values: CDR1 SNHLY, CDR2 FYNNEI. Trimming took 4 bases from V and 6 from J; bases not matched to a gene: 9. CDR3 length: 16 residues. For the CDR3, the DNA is TGTGCCAGCAGTGGTGGACAGGGGGTTGTTGGTCAGCCCCAGCATTTT. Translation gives CASSGGQGVVGQPQHF.

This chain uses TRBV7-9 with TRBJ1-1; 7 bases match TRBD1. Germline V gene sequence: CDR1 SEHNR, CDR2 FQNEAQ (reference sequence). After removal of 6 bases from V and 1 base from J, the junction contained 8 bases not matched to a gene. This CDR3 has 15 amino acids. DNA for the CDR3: TGTGCCAGCAGACGGGAAACAGGGGAGAACACTGAAGCTTTCTTT. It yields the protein CASRRETGENTEAFF. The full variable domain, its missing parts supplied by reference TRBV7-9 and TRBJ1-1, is DTGVSQNPRHKITKRGQNVTFRCDPISEHNRLYWYRQTLGQGPEFLTYFQNEAQLEKSRLLSDRFSAERPKGSFSTLEIQRTEQGDSAMYLCASRRETGENTEAFFGQGTRLTVV.

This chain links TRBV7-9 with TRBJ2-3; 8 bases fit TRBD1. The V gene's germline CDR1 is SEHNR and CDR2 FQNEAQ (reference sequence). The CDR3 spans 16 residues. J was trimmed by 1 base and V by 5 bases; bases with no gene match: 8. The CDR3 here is CASSRRGTGGTDTQYF. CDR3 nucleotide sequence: TGTGCCAGCAGCCGACGGGGGACAGGAGGCACAGATACGCAGTATTTT. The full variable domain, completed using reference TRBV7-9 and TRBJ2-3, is DTGVSQNPRHKITKRGQNVTFRCDPISEHNRLYWYRQTLGQGPEFLTYFQNEAQLEKSRLLSDRFSAERPKGSFSTLEIQRTEQGDSAMYLCASSRRGTGGTDTQYFGPGTRLTVL.

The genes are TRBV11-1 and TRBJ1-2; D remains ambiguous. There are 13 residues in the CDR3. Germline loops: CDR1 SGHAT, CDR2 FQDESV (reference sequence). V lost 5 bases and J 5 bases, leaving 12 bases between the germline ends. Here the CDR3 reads CASSTRGGYGYTF. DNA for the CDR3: TGTGCCAGCAGCACCAGAGGCGGGTATGGCTACACCTTC.

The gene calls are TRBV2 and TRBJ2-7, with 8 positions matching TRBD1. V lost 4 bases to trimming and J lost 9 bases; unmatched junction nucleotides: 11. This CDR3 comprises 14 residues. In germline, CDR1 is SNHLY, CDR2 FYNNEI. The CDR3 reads CASSGPGQAVVQYF. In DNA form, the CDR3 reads TGTGCCAGCAGTGGACCGGGACAGGCGGTAGTGCAGTACTTC.

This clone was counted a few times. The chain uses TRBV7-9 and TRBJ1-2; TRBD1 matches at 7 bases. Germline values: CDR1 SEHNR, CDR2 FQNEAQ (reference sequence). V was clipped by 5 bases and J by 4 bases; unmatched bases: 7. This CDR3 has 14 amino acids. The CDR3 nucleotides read TGTGCCAGCAGCGCCGGGACAGAGTCCTATGGCTACACCTTC. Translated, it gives CASSAGTESYGYTF.

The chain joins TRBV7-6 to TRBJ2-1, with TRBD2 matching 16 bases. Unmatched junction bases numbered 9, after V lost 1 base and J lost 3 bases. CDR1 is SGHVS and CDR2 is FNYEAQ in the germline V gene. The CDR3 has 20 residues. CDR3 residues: CASSLVLGTSGRGDYNEQFF. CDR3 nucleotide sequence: TGTGCCAGCAGCTTAGTGTTAGGGACTAGCGGGAGGGGGGACTACAATGAGCAGTTCTTC.

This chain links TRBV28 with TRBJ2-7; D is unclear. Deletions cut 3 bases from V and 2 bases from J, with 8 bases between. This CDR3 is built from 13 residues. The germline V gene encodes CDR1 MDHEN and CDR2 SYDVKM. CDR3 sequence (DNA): TGTGCCAGCAGTTTTGGGCATCCCTACGAGCAGTACTTC. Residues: CASSFGHPYEQYF.

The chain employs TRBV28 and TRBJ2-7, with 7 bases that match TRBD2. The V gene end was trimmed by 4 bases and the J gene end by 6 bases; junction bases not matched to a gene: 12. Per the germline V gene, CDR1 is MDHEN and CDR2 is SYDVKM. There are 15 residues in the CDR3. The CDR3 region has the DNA TGTGCCAGCAGTTCCTCCTGGGCGGGAGAGGGCGAGCAGTACTTC. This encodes CASSSSWAGEGEQYF.

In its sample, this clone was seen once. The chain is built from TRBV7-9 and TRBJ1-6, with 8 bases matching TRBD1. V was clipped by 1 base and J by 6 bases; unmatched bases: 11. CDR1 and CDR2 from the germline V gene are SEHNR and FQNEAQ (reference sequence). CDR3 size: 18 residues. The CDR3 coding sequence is TGTGCCAGCAGCTTAGGTGGCTGGACAGGGTATAGTAATTCACCCCTCCACTTT. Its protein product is CASSLGGWTGYSNSPLHF.

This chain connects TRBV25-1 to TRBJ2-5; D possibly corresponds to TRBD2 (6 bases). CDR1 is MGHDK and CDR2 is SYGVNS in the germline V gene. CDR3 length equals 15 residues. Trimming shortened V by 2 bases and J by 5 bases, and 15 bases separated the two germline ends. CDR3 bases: TGTGCCAGCAGTGAACGGGGGAGCTCCTGGGAGACCCAGTACTTC. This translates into CASSERGSSWETQYF.

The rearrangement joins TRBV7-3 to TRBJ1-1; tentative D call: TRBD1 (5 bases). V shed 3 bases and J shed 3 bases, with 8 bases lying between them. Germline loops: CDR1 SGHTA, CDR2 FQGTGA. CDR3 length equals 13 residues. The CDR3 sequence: CASSFQGDTEAFF. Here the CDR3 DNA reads TGTGCCAGCAGCTTCCAAGGGGACACTGAAGCTTTCTTT.

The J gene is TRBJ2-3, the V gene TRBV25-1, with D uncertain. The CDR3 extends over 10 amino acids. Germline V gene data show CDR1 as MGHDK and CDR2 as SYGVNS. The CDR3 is CAVRADTQYF. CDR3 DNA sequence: TGTGCAGTACGAGCAGATACGCAGTATTTT. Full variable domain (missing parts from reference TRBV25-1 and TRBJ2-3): EADIYQTPRYLVIGTGKKITLECSQTMGHDKMYWYQQDPGMELHLIHYSYGVNSTEKGDLSSESTVSRIRTEHFPLTLESARPSHTSQYLCAVRADTQYFGPGTRLTVL.

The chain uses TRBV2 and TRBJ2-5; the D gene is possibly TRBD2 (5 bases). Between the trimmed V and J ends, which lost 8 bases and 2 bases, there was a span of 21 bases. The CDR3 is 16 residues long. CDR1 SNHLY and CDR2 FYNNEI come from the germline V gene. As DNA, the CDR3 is TGTGCCAGCCTCCGGAACAGCGAGAGACTACAAGAGACCCAGTACTTC. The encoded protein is CASLRNSERLQETQYF. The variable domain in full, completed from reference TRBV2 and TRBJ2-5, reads EPEVTQTPSHQVTQMGQEVILRCVPISNHLYFYWYRQILGQKVEFLVSFYNNEISEKSEIFDDQFSVERPDGSNFTLKIRSTKLEDSAMYFCASLRNSERLQETQYFGPGTRLLVL.

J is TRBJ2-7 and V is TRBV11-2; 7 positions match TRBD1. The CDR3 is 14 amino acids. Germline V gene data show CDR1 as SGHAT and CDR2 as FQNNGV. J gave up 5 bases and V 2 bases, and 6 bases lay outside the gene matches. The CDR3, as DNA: TGTGCCAGCAGCTTAAGACAGGGCGTGGACGAGCAGTACTTC. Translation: CASSLRQGVDEQYF.

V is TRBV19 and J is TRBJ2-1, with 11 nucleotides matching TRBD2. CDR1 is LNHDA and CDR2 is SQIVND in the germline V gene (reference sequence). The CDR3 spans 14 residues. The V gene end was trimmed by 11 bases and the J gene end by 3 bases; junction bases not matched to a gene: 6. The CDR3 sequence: CAVSSGRDYNEQFF. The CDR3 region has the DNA TGTGCCGTCAGTAGCGGGAGGGACTACAATGAGCAGTTCTTC.

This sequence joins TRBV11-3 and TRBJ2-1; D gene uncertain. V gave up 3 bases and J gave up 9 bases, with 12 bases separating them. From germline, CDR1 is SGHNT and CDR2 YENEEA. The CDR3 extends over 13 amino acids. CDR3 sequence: CASSFVLRSEQFF. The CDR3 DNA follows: TGTGCCAGCAGCTTTGTCCTAAGAAGTGAGCAGTTCTTC.

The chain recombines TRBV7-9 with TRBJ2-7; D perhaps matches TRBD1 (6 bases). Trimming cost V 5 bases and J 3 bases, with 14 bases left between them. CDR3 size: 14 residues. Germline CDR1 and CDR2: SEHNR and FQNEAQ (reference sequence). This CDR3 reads CASSPTPGVYEQYF. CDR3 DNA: TGTGCCAGCAGCCCGACTCCAGGGGTCTACGAGCAGTACTTC. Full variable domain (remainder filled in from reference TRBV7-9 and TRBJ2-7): DTGVSQNPRHKITKRGQNVTFRCDPISEHNRLYWYRQTLGQGPEFLTYFQNEAQLEKSRLLSDRFSAERPKGSFSTLEIQRTEQGDSAMYLCASSPTPGVYEQYFGPGTRLTVT.

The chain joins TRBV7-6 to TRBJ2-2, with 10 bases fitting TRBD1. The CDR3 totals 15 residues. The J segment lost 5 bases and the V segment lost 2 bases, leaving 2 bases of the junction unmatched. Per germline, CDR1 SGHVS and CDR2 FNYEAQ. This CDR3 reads CASSLRTGGTGELFF. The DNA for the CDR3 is TGTGCCAGCAGCTTAAGGACAGGGGGGACCGGGGAGCTGTTTTTT.

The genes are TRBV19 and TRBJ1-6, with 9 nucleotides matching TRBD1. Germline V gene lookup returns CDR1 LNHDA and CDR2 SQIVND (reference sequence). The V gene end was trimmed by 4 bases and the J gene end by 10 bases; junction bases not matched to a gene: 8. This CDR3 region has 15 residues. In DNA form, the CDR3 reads TGTGCCAGTAGTACTCCGGGACAGGGTTACTCACCCCTCCACTTT. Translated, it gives CASSTPGQGYSPLHF.

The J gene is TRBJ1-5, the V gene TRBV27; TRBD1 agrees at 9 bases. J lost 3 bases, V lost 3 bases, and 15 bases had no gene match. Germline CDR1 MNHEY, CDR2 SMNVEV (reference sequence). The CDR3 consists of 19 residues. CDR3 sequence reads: CASSFPPGQGTNDNQPQHF. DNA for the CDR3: TGTGCCAGCAGTTTTCCCCCGGGACAGGGCACTAACGACAATCAGCCCCAGCATTTT.

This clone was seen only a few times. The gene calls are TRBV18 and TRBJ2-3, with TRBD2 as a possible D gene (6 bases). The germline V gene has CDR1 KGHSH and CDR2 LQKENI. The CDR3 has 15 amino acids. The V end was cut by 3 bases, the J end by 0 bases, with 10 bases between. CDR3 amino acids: CASSPDYLSTDTQYF. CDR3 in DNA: TGTGCCAGCTCACCGGACTACCTTAGCACAGATACGCAGTATTTT.